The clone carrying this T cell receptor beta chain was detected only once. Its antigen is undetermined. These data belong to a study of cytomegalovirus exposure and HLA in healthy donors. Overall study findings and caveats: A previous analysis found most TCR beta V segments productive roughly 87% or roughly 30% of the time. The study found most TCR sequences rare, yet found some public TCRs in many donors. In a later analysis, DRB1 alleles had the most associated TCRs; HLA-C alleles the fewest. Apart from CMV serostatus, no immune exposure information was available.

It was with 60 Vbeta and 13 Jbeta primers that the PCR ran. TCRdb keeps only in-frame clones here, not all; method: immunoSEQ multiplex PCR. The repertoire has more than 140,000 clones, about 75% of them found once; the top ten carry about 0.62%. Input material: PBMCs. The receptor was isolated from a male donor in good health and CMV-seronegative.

CDR3 coding DNA: TGTGCCAGTAGCGGGGGGGCAAAGGCAGATACGCAGTATTTT. Its protein is CASSGGAKADTQYF. The chain employs TRBV19 and TRBJ2-3; 8 nucleotides agree with TRBD2. The CDR3 consists of 14 residues. Trimming removed 6 bases from V and 4 bases from J; junction bases left unmatched: 6. Germline values: CDR1 LNHDA, CDR2 SQIVND (reference sequence).